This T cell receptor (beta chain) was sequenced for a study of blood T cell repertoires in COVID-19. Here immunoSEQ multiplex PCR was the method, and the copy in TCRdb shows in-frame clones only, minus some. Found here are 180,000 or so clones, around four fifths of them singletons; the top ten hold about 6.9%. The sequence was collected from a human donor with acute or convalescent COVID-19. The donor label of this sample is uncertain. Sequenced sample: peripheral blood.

The CDR3: CASGFEGARGYGYTF. In nucleotides, the CDR3 is TGTGCTAGTGGCTTCGAGGGGGCACGGGGATATGGCTACACCTTC. The chain employs TRBV12-5 and TRBJ1-2; 7 nucleotides align to TRBD1. Germline-derived CDR1 and CDR2 are LGHNT and FRNRAP. V dropped 6 bases and J dropped 5; count of bases not matched to a gene: 12. This CDR3 has 15 residues.